This T cell receptor beta chain came from a study of PD-1 blockade in classical Hodgkin lymphoma. Sequenced by immunoSEQ multiplex PCR; TCRdb stores in-frame clones only, minus some. Among 14,000 or so clones listed, 83% were seen once. The CDR3 length is 13 residues. In germline, CDR1 is SGDLS, CDR2 YYNGEE. Trimming removed 0 bases at V and 10 bases at J, with 13 bases between. Every patient was affected by relapse after autologous stem cell transplantation, while exposure to brentuximab vedotin was not uniform. Points on this clone: Its target is unknown.

General study results and limits: Newly diagnosed patients and complete responders had comparable diversity at baseline. Reports described newly diagnosed patients as having lower baseline TCR diversity than healthy donors.

The origin of this receptor is a human donor with classical Hodgkin lymphoma. Specimen: peripheral blood mononuclear cells (PBMCs), collected at baseline. The chain recombines TRBV9 with TRBJ1-1; D not certain. The CDR3, as DNA: TGTGCCAGCAGCGTAGGGTGGAGCGAAAGAGCTTTCTTT. Translated, it gives CASSVGWSERAFF.